Listed below are T cell receptor beta chains from one sample, sequenced in a study of shared clonotypes between healthy human individuals. TCRdb's table, derived via immunoSEQ multiplex PCR, lists solely in-frame clones and lacks some. Of 2 million or so clones listed, about 95% are singletons. The sample was naive CD8+ T cells sorted from blood. These TCRs come from a man younger than 35 in good health. The CDR3 runs from the conserved cysteine through the conserved F or W. The order of the fields is J gene, D gene, clone size, V gene, CDR3 DNA, CDR3 protein. The D gene is left open where the match is weak. Size is stated for part of the rows, as once, few or many counts, or as a class when the clone is expanded.

J gene: TRBJ2-2; D gene: TRBD1; clone size: .; V gene: TRBV6-1; CDR3 DNA: TGTGCCAGCAGTCGTGACAGGGTGACCGGGGAGCTGTTTTTT; CDR3 protein: CASSRDRVTGELFF
J gene: TRBJ2-7; D gene: .; clone size: .; V gene: TRBV10-3; CDR3 DNA: TGTGCCTCCCAAGGAGTCTCCTACGAGCAGTACTTC; CDR3 protein: CASQGVSYEQYF
J gene: TRBJ2-5; D gene: .; clone size: .; V gene: TRBV27; CDR3 DNA: TGTGCCAGCCGGGAGCAGGGGCGATGGGAGACCCAGTACTTC; CDR3 protein: CASREQGRWETQYF
J gene: TRBJ2-7; D gene: .; clone size: .; V gene: TRBV5-1; CDR3 DNA: TGCGCCAGCAGCTGGACTGCGGGTGAACTCTACGAGCAGTACTTC; CDR3 protein: CASSWTAGELYEQYF
J gene: TRBJ1-2; D gene: TRBD1; clone size: .; V gene: TRBV29-1; CDR3 DNA: TGCAGCGTAGCCACAGGGGCCGATGGCTACACCTTC; CDR3 protein: CSVATGADGYTF
J gene: TRBJ1-5; D gene: .; clone size: .; V gene: TRBV4-1; CDR3 DNA: TGCGCCAGCAGCCATCGTTTAGGGGGTTTAGACAATCAGCCCCAGCATTTT; CDR3 protein: CASSHRLGGLDNQPQHF
J gene: TRBJ2-7; D gene: .; clone size: once; V gene: TRBV5-6; CDR3 DNA: TGTGCCAGCAGCTTGGTGCCAGGAAGCTACGAGCAGTACTTC; CDR3 protein: CASSLVPGSYEQYF
J gene: TRBJ2-7; D gene: TRBD2; clone size: .; V gene: TRBV10-3; CDR3 DNA: TGTGCCATCAGTCCGACTAGCGTGGGATACGAGCAGTACTTC; CDR3 protein: CAISPTSVGYEQYF
J gene: TRBJ2-7; D gene: .; clone size: .; V gene: TRBV9; CDR3 DNA: TGTGCCAGCAGCGTATCAGAACGGGCAGAGCGCTACGAGCAGTACTTC; CDR3 protein: CASSVSERAERYEQYF
J gene: TRBJ1-6; D gene: .; clone size: .; V gene: TRBV5-6; CDR3 DNA: TGTGCCAGCAGCTCCTTCCCGACAGGACCAAATTCACCCCTCCACTTT; CDR3 protein: CASSSFPTGPNSPLHF
J gene: TRBJ2-7; D gene: TRBD1; clone size: .; V gene: TRBV7-9; CDR3 DNA: TGTGCCAGCAGCCTGTGGACAGGTGGCGAGCAGTACTTC; CDR3 protein: CASSLWTGGEQYF
J gene: TRBJ2-7; D gene: .; clone size: .; V gene: TRBV27; CDR3 DNA: TGTGCCAGCAGGGCTACTGGATCCTACGAGCAGTACTTC; CDR3 protein: CASRATGSYEQYF
J gene: TRBJ2-3; D gene: .; clone size: .; V gene: TRBV4-1; CDR3 DNA: TGCGCCAGCAGCCTCAAGGGGGTGGGAGGAACAGATACGCAGTATTTT; CDR3 protein: CASSLKGVGGTDTQYF
J gene: TRBJ2-3; D gene: TRBD2; clone size: .; V gene: TRBV27; CDR3 DNA: TGTGCCAGCAGTCCACTAGCGGGGGGAACAGATACGCAGTATTTT; CDR3 protein: CASSPLAGGTDTQYF
J gene: TRBJ2-3; D gene: .; clone size: once; V gene: TRBV6-5; CDR3 DNA: TGTGCCAGCAGTGCACTGGGTAGCACAGATACGCAGTATTTT; CDR3 protein: CASSALGSTDTQYF
J gene: TRBJ1-4; D gene: TRBD1; clone size: .; V gene: TRBV6-1; CDR3 DNA: TGTGCCAGCAGTGAAGCCCCGGGACAGGGTTTCGTGAATGAAAAACTGTTTTTT; CDR3 protein: CASSEAPGQGFVNEKLFF
J gene: TRBJ1-2; D gene: .; clone size: .; V gene: TRBV4-1; CDR3 DNA: TGCGCCAGCAGCCATCCCTCTTGGGGCCCACATGGCTACACCTTC; CDR3 protein: CASSHPSWGPHGYTF
J gene: TRBJ2-7; D gene: TRBD2; clone size: .; V gene: TRBV13; CDR3 DNA: TGTGCCAGCAAAGATTCAGCGGGAGAATCCTACGAGCAGTACTTC; CDR3 protein: CASKDSAGESYEQYF
J gene: TRBJ2-2; D gene: .; clone size: .; V gene: TRBV27; CDR3 DNA: TGTGCCAGCAGTTTATCGTTAAGCGGTTCCGGGGAGCTGTTTTTT; CDR3 protein: CASSLSLSGSGELFF
J gene: TRBJ1-2; D gene: .; clone size: .; V gene: TRBV4-1; CDR3 DNA: TGCGCCAGCAGCCAAGAACACGGATTGGGCTATGGCTACACCTTC; CDR3 protein: CASSQEHGLGYGYTF
J gene: TRBJ2-1; D gene: TRBD2; clone size: .; V gene: TRBV15; CDR3 DNA: TGTGCCACCAGCAGAGATCCCCTCACAGCGGGAGCAGTCAATGAGCAGTTCTTC; CDR3 protein: CATSRDPLTAGAVNEQFF
J gene: TRBJ1-2; D gene: .; clone size: .; V gene: TRBV28; CDR3 DNA: TGTGCCAGCAGAACGACCGGTTATGGCTACACCTTC; CDR3 protein: CASRTTGYGYTF
J gene: TRBJ2-7; D gene: .; clone size: .; V gene: TRBV27; CDR3 DNA: TGTGCCAGCAGTTTAAAGGGGAGCTCCTACGAGCAGTACTTC; CDR3 protein: CASSLKGSSYEQYF